Given below is one T cell receptor (beta chain) in context. CDR1 is SGHTA, CDR2 FQGNSA, per germline. Trimming took off 5 bases at V and 1 base at J, with 14 bases between the two ends. CDR3 length: 15 amino acids. TCRdb keeps only in-frame clones here, not all; method: immunoSEQ multiplex PCR. The repertoire holds roughly 160,000 clones, with about 86% as singletons. These data come from a study of blood T cell repertoires in COVID-19. The TCR comes from a man in his sixties with acute or convalescent COVID-19. Sequences were obtained from peripheral blood. The gene calls are TRBV7-2 and TRBJ1-1; weak D call: TRBD1 (5 bases). The DNA of the CDR3 is TGTGCCAGCAGCCCAGGGTTTGCGTGGAACACTGAAGCTTTCTTT. It yields the protein CASSPGFAWNTEAFF.